What follows describes a single T cell receptor beta chain. Its antigen is not identified. CDR3 length: 13 residues. Germline-derived CDR1 and CDR2 are ENHRY and SYGVKD. Trimming removed 4 bases from V and 1 base from J, with 8 bases in between. TCRdb's copy holds only in-frame clones and misses some; the assay was immunoSEQ multiplex PCR. In the table there are over a million clones, roughly 70% of which are singletons. Donors had no recently reported acute infections or vaccinations and were HIV-negative. The data stem from a study of shared clonotypes between healthy human individuals. Study at large: Used for every donor were three CD4 naive, three CD4 memory, two CD8 naive and one CD8 memory plate. Overall study results and limits: The represented genetic and exposure-history diversity was limited by the small number of donors. It was observed that approximately 5% of naive CD4 clonotypes were shared across a handful of donors.

The chain is built from TRBV10-3 and TRBJ2-7; a possible D gene is TRBD2 (6 bases). This sequence originates from a man aged 18 to 30 in good health. Specimen: memory CD4+ T cells sorted from blood. Subset here: CD45RA-negative fraction. CDR3 in DNA: TGTGCCATCAGTGGGGGGGTGTCCTACGAGCAGTACTTC. Protein: CAISGGVSYEQYF.